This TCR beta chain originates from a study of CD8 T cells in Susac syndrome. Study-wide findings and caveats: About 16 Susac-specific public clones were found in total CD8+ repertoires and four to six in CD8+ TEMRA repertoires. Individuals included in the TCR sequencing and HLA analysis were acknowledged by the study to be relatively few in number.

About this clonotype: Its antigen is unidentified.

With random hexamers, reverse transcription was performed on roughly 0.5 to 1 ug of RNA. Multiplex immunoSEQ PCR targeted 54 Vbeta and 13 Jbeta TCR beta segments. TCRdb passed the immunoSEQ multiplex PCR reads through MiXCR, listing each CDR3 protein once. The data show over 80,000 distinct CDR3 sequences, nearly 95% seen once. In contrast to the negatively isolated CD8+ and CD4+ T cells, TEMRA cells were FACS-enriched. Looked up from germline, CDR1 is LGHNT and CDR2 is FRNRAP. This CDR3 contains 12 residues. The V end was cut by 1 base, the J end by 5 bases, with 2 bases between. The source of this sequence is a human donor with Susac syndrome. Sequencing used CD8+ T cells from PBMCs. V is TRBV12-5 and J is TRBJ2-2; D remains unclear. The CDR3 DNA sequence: TGTGCTAGTGGTTTGGATACCGGGGAGCTGTTTTTT. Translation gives CASGLDTGELFF.